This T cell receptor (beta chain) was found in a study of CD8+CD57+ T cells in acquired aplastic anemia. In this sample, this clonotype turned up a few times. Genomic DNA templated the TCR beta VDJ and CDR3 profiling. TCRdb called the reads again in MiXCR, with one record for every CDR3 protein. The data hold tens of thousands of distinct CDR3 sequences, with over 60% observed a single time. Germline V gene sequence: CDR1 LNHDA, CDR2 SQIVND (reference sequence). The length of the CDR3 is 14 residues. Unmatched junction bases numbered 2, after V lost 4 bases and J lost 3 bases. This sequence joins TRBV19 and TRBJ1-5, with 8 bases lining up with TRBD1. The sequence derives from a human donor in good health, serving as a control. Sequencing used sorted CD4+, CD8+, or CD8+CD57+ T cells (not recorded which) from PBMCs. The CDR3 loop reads CASSTDRVNQPQHF. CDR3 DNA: TGTGCCAGTAGTACGGACAGGGTCAATCAGCCCCAGCATTTT.